Shown below are 17 T cell receptor beta chains from a single sample sequenced in a study of blood T cell repertoires in COVID-19. Sequencing used immunoSEQ multiplex PCR; TCRdb keeps in-frame clones, though not all of them. The repertoire holds approximately 500,000 clones, with 80% to 90% as singletons. Sequencing was carried out using peripheral blood. Receptors were obtained from a human donor in a cohort sampled during active COVID-19.

A note on this clone: In the same sample, other DNA sequences code for this CDR3. The chain links TRBV19 to TRBJ1-4; tentatively, D is TRBD1 (6 bases). The CDR3 has 14 amino acids. The germline V gene encodes CDR1 LNHDA and CDR2 SQIVND (reference sequence). Trimming stripped 3 bases from V and 7 bases from J, with 12 bases between. CDR3 sequence reads: CASSIRGDGEKLFF. CDR3 coding DNA: TGTGCCAGTAGTATCAGGGGTGACGGTGAAAAACTGTTTTTT.

J is TRBJ2-2 and V is TRBV19; TRBD1 aligns across 7 bases. CDR1 is LNHDA and CDR2 is SQIVND in the germline V gene (reference sequence). This CDR3 has 14 residues. V shed 5 bases and J 4 bases; nucleotides not matched to a gene: 4. In nucleotides, the CDR3 is TGTGCCAGTAGTGGACAGGCCTTCACCGGGGAGCTGTTTTTT. As protein: CASSGQAFTGELFF.

This clone was counted only a few times. Additional DNA sequences in this sample encode the identical CDR3. The rearrangement uses TRBV19 and TRBJ2-5, with 13 bases matching TRBD2. The CDR3 runs to 15 residues. Per the germline V gene, CDR1 is LNHDA and CDR2 is SQIVND (reference sequence). J lost 4 bases, V lost 1 base, and 0 bases had no gene match. The CDR3, as DNA: TGTGCCAGTAGTATAGGACTAGCGGGAGGAGAGACCCAGTACTTC. The encoded protein is CASSIGLAGGETQYF.

The chain links TRBV4-2 to TRBJ1-4, with 8 nucleotides matching TRBD1. This CDR3 contains 19 residues. CDR1 and CDR2 (germline): LGHNA, YNFKEQ. The V and J ends lost 1 base and 0 bases, in that order; junction bases with no gene match: 10. The CDR3 region has the DNA TGTGCCAGCAGCCAAGCCACCGGGACAGGAACTACAACTAATGAAAAACTGTTTTTT. Amino acid sequence: CASSQATGTGTTTNEKLFF.

The rearrangement joins TRBV7-2 to TRBJ2-7; 7 bases match TRBD1. The CDR3 covers 12 residues. Germline V gene lookup returns CDR1 SGHTA and CDR2 FQGNSA. V lost 6 bases, J lost 5 bases, and 4 bases stayed unmatched. The CDR3 DNA reads TGTGCCAGCAGTCTCGACAGGGACGAGCAGTACTTC. As protein: CASSLDRDEQYF.

J is TRBJ1-2 and V is TRBV30; a possible D gene is TRBD1 (5 bases). Trimming cost V 0 bases and J 3 bases, with 11 bases left between them. Per the germline V gene, CDR1 is GTSNPN and CDR2 is SVGIG (reference sequence). The CDR3 extends over 14 amino acids. The CDR3 reads CAWSVGIGDYGYTF. For the CDR3, the DNA is TGTGCCTGGAGTGTGGGGATAGGGGACTATGGCTACACCTTC.

This chain joins TRBV6-5 and TRBJ2-3; no clear D gene. Germline-derived CDR1 and CDR2 are MNHEY and SVGAGI. The CDR3 totals 13 residues. The V and J ends lost 8 bases and 2 bases respectively, with 11 bases between them. CDR3 protein: CASFDKFTDTQYF. The CDR3 bases are TGTGCCAGCTTTGACAAATTCACAGATACGCAGTATTTT.

This clone was observed a single time. V gene TRBV7-6 combines with J gene TRBJ1-2; D remains unclear. This CDR3 is built from 13 residues. Germline V gene data show CDR1 as SGHVS and CDR2 as FNYEAQ. V lost 2 bases and J lost 1, with 5 bases in between. The CDR3 here is CASSLRGNYGYTF. CDR3 DNA sequence: TGTGCCAGCAGCTTACGGGGTAACTATGGCTACACCTTC. The complete variable domain, with remaining parts taken from reference TRBV7-6 and TRBJ1-2, reads GAGVSQSPRYKVTKRGQDVALRCDPISGHVSLYWYRQALGQGPEFLTYFNYEAQQDKSGLPNDRFSAERPEGSISTLTIQRTEQRDSAMYRCASSLRGNYGYTFGSGTRLTVV.

This clone was recorded once. The chain employs TRBV7-9 and TRBJ2-7; 11 nucleotides line up with TRBD1. V lost 2 bases to trimming and J lost 3 bases; unmatched junction nucleotides: 3. The germline V gene encodes CDR1 SEHNR and CDR2 FQNEAQ (reference sequence). This CDR3 comprises 15 residues. CDR3 in DNA: TGTGCCAGCAGCTTATGGACAGGGGGCCGCTACGAGCAGTACTTC. This codes for CASSLWTGGRYEQYF.

The rearrangement uses TRBV5-1 and TRBJ1-6, with TRBD1 matching over 7 bases. V dropped 4 bases and J dropped 10; count of bases not matched to a gene: 8. CDR3 length equals 14 residues. Germline CDR1 reads SGHRS; CDR2 reads YFSETQ. CDR3 bases: TGCGCCAGCAGCGCGACCCGGGGACAGTCACCCCTCCACTTT. Translated, it gives CASSATRGQSPLHF.

This chain links TRBV29-1 with TRBJ1-4, with a weak D call TRBD1 (6 bases). With 7 bases removed from V and 5 bases from J, the gap between germline ends came to 17 bases. The germline CDR1 and CDR2 sequences are SQVTM and ANQGSEA. The CDR3 totals 14 residues. CDR3 sequence reads: CSAEAGVGNEKLFF. The CDR3 coding sequence is TGCAGCGCTGAGGCAGGGGTTGGGAATGAAAAACTGTTTTTT. The full variable domain, rest sourced from reference TRBV29-1 and TRBJ1-4, is SAVISQKPSRDICQRGTSLTIQCQVDSQVTMMFWYRQQPGQSLTLIATANQGSEATYESGFVIDKFPISRPNLTFSTLTVSNMSPEDSSIYLCSAEAGVGNEKLFFGSGTQLSVL.

The rearrangement joins TRBV19 to TRBJ2-7, with D possibly being TRBD2 (5 bases). Per germline, CDR1 LNHDA and CDR2 SQIVND (reference sequence). Trimming pared 4 bases from V and 3 bases from J, leaving 10 bases between. CDR3 length: 13 residues. CDR3 in DNA: TGTGCCAGTAGTACCGATCGGGACTACGAGCAGTACTTC. Protein sequence: CASSTDRDYEQYF.

This chain links TRBV5-7 with TRBJ2-2; weak D call: TRBD1 (7 bases). TRBV5-7 is an ORF, and what it does is uncertain. The ends were cut back, 3 bases at V and 2 bases at J, with 17 bases in the middle. This CDR3 is 17 amino acids long. The CDR3 sequence: CASSWGRQGGNTGELFF. The CDR3 DNA reads TGTGCCAGCAGCTGGGGCAGACAGGGAGGTAACACCGGGGAGCTGTTTTTT.

The rearrangement uses TRBV28 and TRBJ2-7, with D tentatively TRBD2 (5 bases). V lost 8 bases and J lost 1, with 15 bases in between. From germline, CDR1 is MDHEN and CDR2 SYDVKM. The CDR3 consists of 14 residues. The CDR3 loop is CASGETGPSYEQYF. CDR3 sequence (DNA): TGTGCCAGCGGGGAGACTGGTCCTTCCTACGAGCAGTACTTC.

This clone was counted between two and nine times. The chain employs TRBV10-1 and TRBJ1-3, with 9 nucleotides matching TRBD1. There are 17 residues in the CDR3. Germline V gene sequence: CDR1 WNHNN, CDR2 SYGVQD (reference sequence). J gave up 4 bases and V 6 bases, and 13 bases lay outside the gene matches. The CDR3, as DNA: TGCGCCAGCAGGGGGACAGGGCCCGGGCGGTCAGGAAACACCATATATTTT. It encodes CASRGTGPGRSGNTIYF.

This clone was detected only a few times. V gene TRBV15 combines with J gene TRBJ1-2; no firm D call. The V end was cut by 4 bases, the J end by 3 bases, with 12 bases between. The CDR3 loop spans 14 amino acids. The germline CDR1 and CDR2 sequences are LNHNV and YYDKDF (reference sequence). CDR3 nucleotides: TGTGCCACCAGCAACCAAGTGCAGTACTATGGCTACACCTTC. It translates to CATSNQVQYYGYTF.

This clone was recorded once. V gene TRBV5-4 combines with J gene TRBJ2-3; TRBD2 aligns across 13 bases. CDR3 size: 16 residues. Germline CDR1 reads SGHNT; CDR2 reads YYREEE (reference sequence). V lost 0 bases, J lost 6 bases, and 4 bases stayed unmatched. In DNA, the CDR3 is TGTGCCAGCAGCTTGGAAGGACTAGCGGGAGAGGATACGCAGTATTTT. It yields the protein CASSLEGLAGEDTQYF.